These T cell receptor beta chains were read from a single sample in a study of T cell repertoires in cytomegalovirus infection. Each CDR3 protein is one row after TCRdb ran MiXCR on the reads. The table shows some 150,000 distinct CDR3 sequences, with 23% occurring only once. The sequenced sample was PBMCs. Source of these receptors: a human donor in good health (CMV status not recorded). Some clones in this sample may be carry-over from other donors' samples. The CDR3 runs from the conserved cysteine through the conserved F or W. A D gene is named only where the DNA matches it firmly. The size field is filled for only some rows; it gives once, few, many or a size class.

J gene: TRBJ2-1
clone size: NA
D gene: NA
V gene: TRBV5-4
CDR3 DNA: TGTGCCAGCAGCTTAGAGGGGTCGCGCAATGAGCAGTTCTTC
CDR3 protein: CASSLEGSRNEQFF

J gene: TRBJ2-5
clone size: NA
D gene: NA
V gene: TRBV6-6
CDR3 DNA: TGTGCCAGTCGAACAGGAACAGAGACCCAGTACTTC
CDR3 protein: CASRTGTETQYF

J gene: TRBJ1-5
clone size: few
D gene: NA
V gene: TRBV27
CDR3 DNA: TGTGCCAGCAGTTCCCGCGCAGACTGGAGCAATCAGCCCCAGCATTTT
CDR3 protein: CASSSRADWSNQPQHF

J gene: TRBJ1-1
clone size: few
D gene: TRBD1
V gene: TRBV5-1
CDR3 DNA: TGCGCCAGCAGCTTGGAGGGGACAGGGCGTTACACTGAAGCTTTCTTT
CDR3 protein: CASSLEGTGRYTEAFF

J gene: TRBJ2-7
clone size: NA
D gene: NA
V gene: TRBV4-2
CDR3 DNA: TGTGCCAGCAGCCAAGCGACCCTGCAGGAGCAGTACTTC
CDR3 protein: CASSQATLQEQYF

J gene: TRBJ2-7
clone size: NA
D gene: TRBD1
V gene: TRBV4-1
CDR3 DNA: TGCGCCAGCAGCCCTCCGGGACAGGGGATCTACGAGCAGTACTTC
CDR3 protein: CASSPPGQGIYEQYF

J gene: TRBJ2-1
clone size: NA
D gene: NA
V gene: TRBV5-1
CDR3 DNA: TGCGCCAGCAAAGGCAGCCGCGGGACACCACACGATCCGTCCTACAATGAGCAGTTCTTC
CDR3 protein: CASKGSRGTPHDPSYNEQFF

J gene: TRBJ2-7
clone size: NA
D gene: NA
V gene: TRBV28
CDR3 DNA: TGTGCCAGCAGTTATGCCCCTCCCTACGAACAGTACTTC
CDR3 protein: CASSYAPPYEQYF

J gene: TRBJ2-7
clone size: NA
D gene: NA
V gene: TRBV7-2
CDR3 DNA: TGTGCCAGCAGCTCCCACACCACCTCCTACGAGCAGTACTTC
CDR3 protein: CASSSHTTSYEQYF

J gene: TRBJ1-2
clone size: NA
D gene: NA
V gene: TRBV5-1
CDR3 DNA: TGCGCCAGCAGCTTGCATCAGGGGCTTCCCCAAAATGGCTACACCTTC
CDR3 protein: CASSLHQGLPQNGYTF

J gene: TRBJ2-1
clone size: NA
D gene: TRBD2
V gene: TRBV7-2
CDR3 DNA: TGTGCCAGCAGCAAGCGGGGGGGCTCCTACAATGAGCAGTTCTTC
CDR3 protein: CASSKRGGSYNEQFF

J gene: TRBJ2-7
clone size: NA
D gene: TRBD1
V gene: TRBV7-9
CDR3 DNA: TGTGCCAGCAGTTCCGACAGGGTCTACGAGCAGTACTTC
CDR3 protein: CASSSDRVYEQYF

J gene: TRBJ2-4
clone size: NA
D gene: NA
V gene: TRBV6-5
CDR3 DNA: TGTGCCAGCAGCAGAGGGGGGGGGGCCACCAGAATTCAGTACTTC
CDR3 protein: CASSRGGGATRIQYF

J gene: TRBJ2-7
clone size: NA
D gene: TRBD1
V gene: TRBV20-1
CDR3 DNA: TGCAGTGCTAGAAACCCGAAGGACAGGGGCAACGAGCAGTACTTC
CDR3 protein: CSARNPKDRGNEQYF

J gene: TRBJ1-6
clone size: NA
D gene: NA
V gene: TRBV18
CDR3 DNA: TGTGCCAGCTCAAACCGGGACATCTATAATTCACCCCTCCACTTT
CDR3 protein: CASSNRDIYNSPLHF

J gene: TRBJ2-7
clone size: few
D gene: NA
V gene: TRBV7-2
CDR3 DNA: TGTGCCAGCAGCTTAGGTGGGGGGAGGTTCCGCTTC
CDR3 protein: CASSLGGGRFRF

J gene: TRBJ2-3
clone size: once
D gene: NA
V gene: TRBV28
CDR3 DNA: TGTGCCAGCAGCGTTTGGGCAGATACGCAGTATTTT
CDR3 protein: CASSVWADTQYF

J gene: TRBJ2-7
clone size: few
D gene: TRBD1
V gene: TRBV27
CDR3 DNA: TGTGCCAGCAGTTTATCGCCCGAGACAGGGGACGAGCAGTACTTC
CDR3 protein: CASSLSPETGDEQYF

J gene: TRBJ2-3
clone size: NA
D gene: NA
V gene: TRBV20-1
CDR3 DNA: TGCAGTGCTAGGGGGGACCTTGCGACGCAGTATTTT
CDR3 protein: CSARGDLATQYF

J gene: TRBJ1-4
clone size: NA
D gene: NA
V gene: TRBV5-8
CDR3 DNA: TGTGCCAGCAGCCTACAGGGAGGTAGCGAAAAACTGTTTTTT
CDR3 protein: CASSLQGGSEKLFF

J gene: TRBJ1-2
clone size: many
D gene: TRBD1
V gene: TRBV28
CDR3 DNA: TGTGCCAGCAGCCCGGACAGGGCAAGGGGATACTATGGCTACACCTTC
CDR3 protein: CASSPDRARGYYGYTF

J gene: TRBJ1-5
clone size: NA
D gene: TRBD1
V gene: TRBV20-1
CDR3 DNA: TGCAGTGCCCCTCGCGGGACAGGGGGACCGTCGAGCAATCAGCCCCAGCATTTT
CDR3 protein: CSAPRGTGGPSSNQPQHF

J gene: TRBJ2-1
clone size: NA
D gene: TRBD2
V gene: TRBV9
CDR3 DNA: TGTGCCAGCAGCTGGGGACTAGCGGAATACAATGAGCAGTTCTTC
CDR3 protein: CASSWGLAEYNEQFF

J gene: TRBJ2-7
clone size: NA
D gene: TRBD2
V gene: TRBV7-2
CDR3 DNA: TGTGCCAGCAGCTTAGGGACTAGCCCGACTCTCTACGAGCAGTACTTC
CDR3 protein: CASSLGTSPTLYEQYF

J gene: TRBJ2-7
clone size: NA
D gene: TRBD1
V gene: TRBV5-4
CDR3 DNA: TGTGCCAGCAGCCCCGGAGGAGCGGCGGGACAGGGCGAGCAGTACTTC
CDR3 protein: CASSPGGAAGQGEQYF

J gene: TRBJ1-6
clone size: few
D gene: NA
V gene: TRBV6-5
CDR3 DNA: TGTGCCAGCAGTTACACCGCAGGGAGGGGGTCACCCCTCCACTTT
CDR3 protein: CASSYTAGRGSPLHF

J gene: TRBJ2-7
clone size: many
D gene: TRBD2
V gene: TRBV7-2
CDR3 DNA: TGTGCCAGCAGCCAAGAGCGGGGGGGCTCCTACGAGCAGTACTTC
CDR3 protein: CASSQERGGSYEQYF

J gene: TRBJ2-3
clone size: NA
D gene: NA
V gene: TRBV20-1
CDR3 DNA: TGCAGTGCTAGAGATCGCAGGGTCACAGATACGCAGTATTTT
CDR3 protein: CSARDRRVTDTQYF

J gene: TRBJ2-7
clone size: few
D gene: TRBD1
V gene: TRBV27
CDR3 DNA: TGTGCCAGCAGTCCGGGACAGGGGGCCATCGAGCAGTACTTC
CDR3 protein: CASSPGQGAIEQYF

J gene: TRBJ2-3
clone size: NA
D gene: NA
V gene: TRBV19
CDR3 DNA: TGTGCCAGTAGTATAGATAACGGGGGCGATACGCAGTATTTT
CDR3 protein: CASSIDNGGDTQYF

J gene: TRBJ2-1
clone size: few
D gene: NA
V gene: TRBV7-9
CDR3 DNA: TGTGCCAGCAGGTCCCGGGACATATCCAATGAGCAGTTCTTC
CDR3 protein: CASRSRDISNEQFF

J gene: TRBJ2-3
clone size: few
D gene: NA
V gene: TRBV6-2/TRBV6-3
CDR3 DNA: TGTGCCAGCAGACCCCTTTCTAGGTCGGGCACAGATACGCAGTATTTT
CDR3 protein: CASRPLSRSGTDTQYF

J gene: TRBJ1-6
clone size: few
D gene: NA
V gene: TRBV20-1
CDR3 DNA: TGCAGTGCTAGAGATTACGGCCACACGGATAATTCACCCCTCCACTTT
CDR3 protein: CSARDYGHTDNSPLHF

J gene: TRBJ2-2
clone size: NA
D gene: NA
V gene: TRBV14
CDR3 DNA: TGTGCCACCAGATCGACGGAAACCACCGGGGAGCTGTTTTTT
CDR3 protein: CATRSTETTGELFF

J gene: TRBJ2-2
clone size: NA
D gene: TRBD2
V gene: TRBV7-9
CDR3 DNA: TGTGCCAGCACCCTAGCAGCGGGAGACACCGGGGAGCTGTTTTTT
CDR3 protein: CASTLAAGDTGELFF

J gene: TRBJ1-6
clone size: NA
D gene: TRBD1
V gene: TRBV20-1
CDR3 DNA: TGCAGTGCTAGAGATTCGGGGACAGCCAATTCACCCCTCCACTTT
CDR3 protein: CSARDSGTANSPLHF

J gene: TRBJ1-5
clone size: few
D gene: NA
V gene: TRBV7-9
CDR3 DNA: TGTGCCAGCAGTCAAACTGGGCAGGGCAGACAGCCCCAGCATTTT
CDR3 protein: CASSQTGQGRQPQHF

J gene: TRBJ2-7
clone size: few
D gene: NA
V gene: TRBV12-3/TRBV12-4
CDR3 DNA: TGTGCCAGCAGGCAAAGCGGAACGTACGAGCAGTACTTC
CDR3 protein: CASRQSGTYEQYF

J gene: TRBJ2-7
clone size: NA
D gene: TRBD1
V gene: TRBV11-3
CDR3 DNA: TGTGCCAGCAGCCGGACAGGGGGCAACGAGCAGTACTTC
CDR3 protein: CASSRTGGNEQYF

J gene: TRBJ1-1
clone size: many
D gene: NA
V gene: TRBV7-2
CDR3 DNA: TGTGCCAGCAGCTTGATGAGACAACAGAGTGAAGCTTTCTTT
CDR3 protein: CASSLMRQQSEAFF

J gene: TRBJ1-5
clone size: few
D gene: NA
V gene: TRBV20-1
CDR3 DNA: TGCAGTGCCGCTATCGCGGGTGTTAGCAATCAGCCCCAGCATTTT
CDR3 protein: CSAAIAGVSNQPQHF

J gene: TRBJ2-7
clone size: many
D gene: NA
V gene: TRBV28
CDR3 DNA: TGTGCCAGCAGTTTTGACGGATCTTCTACGAGGGAGTACTTC
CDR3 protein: CASSFDGSSTREYF

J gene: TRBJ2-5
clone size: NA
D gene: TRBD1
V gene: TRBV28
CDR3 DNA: TGTGCCAGCAGTTTACCCGGGACAGGGAAGGGGACCCAGTACTTC
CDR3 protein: CASSLPGTGKGTQYF

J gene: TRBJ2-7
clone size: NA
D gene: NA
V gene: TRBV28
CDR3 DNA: TGTGCCAGCAGTCCCGTTGCGGGGGCCACCTACGAGCAGTACTTC
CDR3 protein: CASSPVAGATYEQYF

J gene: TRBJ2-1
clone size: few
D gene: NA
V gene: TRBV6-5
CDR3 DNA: TGTGCCAGCAGAACTAGGCACCACAATGAGCAGTTCTTC
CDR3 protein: CASRTRHHNEQFF

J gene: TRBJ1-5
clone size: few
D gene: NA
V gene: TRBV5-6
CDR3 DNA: TGTGCCAGCAGCTTGGGTAGGGAAGGCTCTCAGCCCCAGCATTTT
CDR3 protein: CASSLGREGSQPQHF

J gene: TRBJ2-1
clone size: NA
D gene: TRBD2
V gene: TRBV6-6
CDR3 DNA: TGTGCCAGCAGTTCCTCGGGACTAGCGGCTTACAATGAGCAGTTCTTC
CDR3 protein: CASSSSGLAAYNEQFF

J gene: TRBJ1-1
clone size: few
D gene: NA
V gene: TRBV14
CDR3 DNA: TGTGCCAGCAGCCAGGAAACAGGGAGCACTGAAGCTTTCTTT
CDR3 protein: CASSQETGSTEAFF

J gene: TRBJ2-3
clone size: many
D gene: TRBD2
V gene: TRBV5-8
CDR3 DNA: TGTGCCAGCAGCTTGGATACGGGGGGGAAGGCAGATACGCAGTATTTT
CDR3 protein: CASSLDTGGKADTQYF

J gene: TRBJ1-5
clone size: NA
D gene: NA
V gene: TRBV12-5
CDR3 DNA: TGTGCTAGTGGTTTGGTAAACCGGCCCCAGCATTTT
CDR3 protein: CASGLVNRPQHF

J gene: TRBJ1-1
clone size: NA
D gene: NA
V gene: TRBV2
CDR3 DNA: TGTGCCAGCAGTGAACTAGGGGCCACTGAAGCTTTCTTT
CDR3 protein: CASSELGATEAFF

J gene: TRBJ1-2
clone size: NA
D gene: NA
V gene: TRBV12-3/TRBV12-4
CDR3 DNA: TGTGCCAGCAGTTTTCCAAACTATGGCTACACCTTC
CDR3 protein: CASSFPNYGYTF